This T cell receptor beta chain was captured by sequencing in a study of spatial heterogeneity in lung cancer. V was trimmed by 0 bases and J by 1 base, leaving 17 bases between them. Germline V lookup: CDR1 SGHVS, CDR2 FQNEAQ. CDR3 length: 18 residues. TCR cDNA molecules each carried a unique molecular identifier. TCRdb re-called the 5' RACE reads with MiXCR, one entry per CDR3 protein. The sample lists around 60,000 distinct CDR3 sequences, 7.5% to 8.5% occurring once. As for time point: sample taken at primary tumor resection. In each case, whole RNA from tumor, nontumor lung or frozen PBMC was sequenced unsorted. This clonotype was recorded many times.

Sequencing was performed on PBMCs, taken at surgery. The receptor was isolated from a female donor with early-stage non-small cell lung cancer. The chain couples TRBV7-8 to TRBJ2-3; either TRBD1 or TRBD2 may fit D (6 bases each). Here the CDR3 reads CASSLASWGAGGTDTQYF. The DNA for the CDR3 is TGTGCCAGCAGCTTAGCCTCTTGGGGGGCCGGCGGCACAGATACGCAGTATTTT. Full variable domain (remainder filled in from reference TRBV7-8 and TRBJ2-3): GAGVSQSPRYKVAKRGQDVALRCDPISGHVSLFWYQQALGQGPEFLTYFQNEAQLDKSGLPSDRFFAERPEGSVSTLKIQRTQQEDSAVYLCASSLASWGAGGTDTQYFGPGTRLTVL.